This T cell receptor (beta chain) was observed in a study of graft-versus-host responses after intestinal transplantation. Study-level information: Recipients uniformly received anti-thymocyte globulin induction, followed by tacrolimus and steroids for about 3 years.

This clone was recorded once. The germline V gene has CDR1 SGHNT and CDR2 YYREEE (reference sequence). The V end was cut by 0 bases, the J end by 6 bases, with 13 bases between. This CDR3 contains 15 residues. Assay: immunoSEQ multiplex PCR; the TCRdb copy retains only in-frame clones and omits some. The repertoire includes fewer than 4,500 clones, roughly 29% of them detected once, and around 7.9% sits in the top ten. Sequenced material: alloreactive CD4+ T cells from a mixed lymphocyte reaction culture, taken before transplantation. The sample's subset: CFSE-low proliferating T cells sorted from approximately 6-day pre-transplant mixed lymphocyte reaction (GvH or HvG direction). The chain joins TRBV5-4 to TRBJ1-5; TRBD1 might be the D (6 bases). The sequence came from a human patient who was an organ donor for intestinal transplantation. The CDR3 DNA sequence: TGTGCCAGCAGCTTGGGGGGGGGCCTTGGTCAGCCCCAGCATTTT. Encoded protein: CASSLGGGLGQPQHF.